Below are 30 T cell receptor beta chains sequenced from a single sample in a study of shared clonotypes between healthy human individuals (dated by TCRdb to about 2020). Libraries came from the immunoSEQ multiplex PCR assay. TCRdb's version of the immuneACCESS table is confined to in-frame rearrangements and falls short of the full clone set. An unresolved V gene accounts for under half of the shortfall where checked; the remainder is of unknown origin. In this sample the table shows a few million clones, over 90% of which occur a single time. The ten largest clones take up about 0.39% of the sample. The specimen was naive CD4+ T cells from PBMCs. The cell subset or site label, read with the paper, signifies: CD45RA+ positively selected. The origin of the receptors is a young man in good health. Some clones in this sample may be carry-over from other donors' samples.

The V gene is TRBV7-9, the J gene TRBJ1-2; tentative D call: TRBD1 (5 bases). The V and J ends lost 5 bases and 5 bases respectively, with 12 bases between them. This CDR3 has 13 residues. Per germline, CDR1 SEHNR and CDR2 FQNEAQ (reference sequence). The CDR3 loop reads CASSRGEAYGYTF. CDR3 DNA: TGTGCCAGCAGCCGGGGGGAGGCGTATGGCTACACCTTC.

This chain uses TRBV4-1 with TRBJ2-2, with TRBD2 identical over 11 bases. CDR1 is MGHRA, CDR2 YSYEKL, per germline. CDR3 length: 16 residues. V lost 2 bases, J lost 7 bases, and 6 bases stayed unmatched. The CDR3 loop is CASSQKLAGVLGELFF. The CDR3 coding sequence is TGCGCCAGCAGCCAAAAACTAGCGGGAGTGCTCGGGGAGCTGTTTTTT.

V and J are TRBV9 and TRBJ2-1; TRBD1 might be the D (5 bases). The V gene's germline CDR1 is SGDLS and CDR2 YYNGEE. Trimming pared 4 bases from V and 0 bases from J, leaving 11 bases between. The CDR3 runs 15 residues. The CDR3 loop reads CASSLRQNSYNEQFF. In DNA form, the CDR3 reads TGTGCCAGCAGCCTCAGACAGAACTCCTACAATGAGCAGTTCTTC. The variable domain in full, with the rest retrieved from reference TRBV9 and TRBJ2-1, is DSGVTQTPKHLITATGQRVTLRCSPRSGDLSVYWYQQSLDQGLQFLIQYYNGEERAKGNILERFSAQQFPDLHSELNLSSLELGDSALYFCASSLRQNSYNEQFFGPGTRLTVL.

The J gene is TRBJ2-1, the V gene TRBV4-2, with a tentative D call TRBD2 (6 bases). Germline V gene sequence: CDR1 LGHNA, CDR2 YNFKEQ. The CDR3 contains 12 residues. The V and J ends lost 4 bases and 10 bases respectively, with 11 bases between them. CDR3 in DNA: TGTGCCAGCAGCCGAGGGACTGGAGAGCAGTTCTTC. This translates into CASSRGTGEQFF.

The chain's CDR3 is CASTPVPGNTIYF. The CDR3 nucleotides are TGCGCCAGCACCCCCGTACCTGGAAACACCATATATTTT. This chain links TRBV4-1 with TRBJ1-3; no reliable D call. Deletions cut 7 bases from V and 2 bases from J, with 9 bases between. CDR3 size: 13 residues. Germline CDR1 is MGHRA and CDR2 is YSYEKL.

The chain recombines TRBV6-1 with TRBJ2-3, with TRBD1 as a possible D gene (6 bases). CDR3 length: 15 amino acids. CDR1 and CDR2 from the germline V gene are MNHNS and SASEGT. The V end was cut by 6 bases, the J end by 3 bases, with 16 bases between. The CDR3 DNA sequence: TGTGCCAGCAGCGCAGGGGTGTTAAGGACAGATACGCAGTATTTT. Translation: CASSAGVLRTDTQYF.

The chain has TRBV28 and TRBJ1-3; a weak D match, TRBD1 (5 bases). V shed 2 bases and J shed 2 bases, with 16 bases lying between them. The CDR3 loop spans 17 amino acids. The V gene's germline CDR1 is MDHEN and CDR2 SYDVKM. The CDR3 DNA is TGTGCCAGCAGTTTAGTGAGGATAAAGGGGACTGGAAACACCATATATTTT. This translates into CASSLVRIKGTGNTIYF.

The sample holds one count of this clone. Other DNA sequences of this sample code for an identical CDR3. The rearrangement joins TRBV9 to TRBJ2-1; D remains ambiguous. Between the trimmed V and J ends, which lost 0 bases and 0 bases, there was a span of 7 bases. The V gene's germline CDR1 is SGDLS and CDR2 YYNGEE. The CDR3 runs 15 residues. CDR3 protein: CASSVGAFSYNEQFF. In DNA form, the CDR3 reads TGTGCCAGCAGCGTAGGGGCGTTCTCCTACAATGAGCAGTTCTTC.

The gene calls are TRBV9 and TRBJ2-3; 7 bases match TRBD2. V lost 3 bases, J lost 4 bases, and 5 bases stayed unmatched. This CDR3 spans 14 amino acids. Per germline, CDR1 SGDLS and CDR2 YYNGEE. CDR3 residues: CASSAGGSSDTQYF. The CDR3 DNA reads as TGTGCCAGCAGCGCAGGCGGGAGCTCAGATACGCAGTATTTT.

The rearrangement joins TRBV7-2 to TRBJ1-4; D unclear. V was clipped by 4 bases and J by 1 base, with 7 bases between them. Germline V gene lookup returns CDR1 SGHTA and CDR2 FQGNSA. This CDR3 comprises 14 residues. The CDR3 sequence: CASSYAGTNEKLFF. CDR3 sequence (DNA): TGTGCCAGCAGCTACGCTGGAACTAATGAAAAACTGTTTTTT.

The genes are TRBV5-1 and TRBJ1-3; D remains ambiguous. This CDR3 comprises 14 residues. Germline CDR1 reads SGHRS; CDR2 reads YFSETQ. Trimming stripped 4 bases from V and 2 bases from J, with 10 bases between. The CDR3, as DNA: TGCGCCAGCAGCATCCCCGGGGCTGGAAACACCATATATTTT. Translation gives CASSIPGAGNTIYF.

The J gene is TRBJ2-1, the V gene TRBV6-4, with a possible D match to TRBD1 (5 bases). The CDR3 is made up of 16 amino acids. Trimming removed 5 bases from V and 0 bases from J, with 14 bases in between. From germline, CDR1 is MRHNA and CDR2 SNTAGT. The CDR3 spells CASSYRFSGSYNEQFF. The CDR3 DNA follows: TGTGCCAGCAGTTACAGGTTCTCAGGCTCCTACAATGAGCAGTTCTTC.

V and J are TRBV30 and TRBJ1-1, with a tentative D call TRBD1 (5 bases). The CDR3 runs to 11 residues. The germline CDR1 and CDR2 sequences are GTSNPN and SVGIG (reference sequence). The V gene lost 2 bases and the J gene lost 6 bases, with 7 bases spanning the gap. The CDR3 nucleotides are TGTGCCTGGAGTTCCAGGGCTGAAGCTTTCTTT. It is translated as CAWSSRAEAFF.

Written as DNA, the CDR3 is TGTGCCAGCAGCCGGGCTCTTGGGGCCAACGTCCTGACTTTC. Translated: CASSRALGANVLTF. The V gene is TRBV27, the J gene TRBJ2-6; D remains unclear. V was clipped by 6 bases and J by 3 bases, with 9 bases between them. The CDR3 has 14 amino acids. Germline-derived CDR1 and CDR2 are MNHEY and SMNVEV (reference sequence).

The DNA for the CDR3 is TGTGCCAGTAGTATAACAGGGACGAATAACTATGGCTACACCTTC. Translated, it gives CASSITGTNNYGYTF. The V and J genes are TRBV19 and TRBJ1-2, with TRBD1 as a possible D gene (6 bases). Trimming pared 2 bases from V and 1 base from J, leaving 11 bases between. Germline V lookup: CDR1 LNHDA, CDR2 SQIVND (reference sequence). This CDR3 comprises 15 residues.

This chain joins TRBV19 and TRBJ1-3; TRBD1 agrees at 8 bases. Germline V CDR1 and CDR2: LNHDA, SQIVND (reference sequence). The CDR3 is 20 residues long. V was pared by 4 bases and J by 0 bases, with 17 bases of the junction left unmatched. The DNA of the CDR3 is TGTGCCAGTAGTACCGCGAGAGGGGCAGGGGGCACCCGCTCTGGAAACACCATATATTTT. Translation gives CASSTARGAGGTRSGNTIYF.

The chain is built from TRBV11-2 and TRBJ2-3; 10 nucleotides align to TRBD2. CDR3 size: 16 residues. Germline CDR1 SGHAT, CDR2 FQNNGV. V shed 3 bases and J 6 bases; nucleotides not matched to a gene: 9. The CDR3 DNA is TGTGCCAGCAGCTTCCAGCCGGGACTAGCGAGGGATACGCAGTATTTT. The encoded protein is CASSFQPGLARDTQYF.

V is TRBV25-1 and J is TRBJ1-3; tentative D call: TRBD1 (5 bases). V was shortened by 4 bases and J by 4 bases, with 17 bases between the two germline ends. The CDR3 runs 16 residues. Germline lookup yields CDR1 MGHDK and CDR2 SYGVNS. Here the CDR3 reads CASSALFTGTGNTIYF. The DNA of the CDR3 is TGTGCCAGCAGTGCCCTTTTTACAGGCACGGGAAACACCATATATTTT.

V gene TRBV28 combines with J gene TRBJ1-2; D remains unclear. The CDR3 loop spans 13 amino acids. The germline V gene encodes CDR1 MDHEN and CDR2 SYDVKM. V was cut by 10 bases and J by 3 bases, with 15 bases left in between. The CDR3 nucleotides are TGTGCCACTCCGGGGTACGGAGACTATGGCTACACCTTC. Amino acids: CATPGYGDYGYTF.

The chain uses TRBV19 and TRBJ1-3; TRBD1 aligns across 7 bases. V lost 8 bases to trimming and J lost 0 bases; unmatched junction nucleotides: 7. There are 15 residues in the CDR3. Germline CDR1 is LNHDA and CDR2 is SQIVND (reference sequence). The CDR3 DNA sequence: TGTGCCAGTTTCTGGGACAGCCTCTCTGGAAACACCATATATTTT. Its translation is CASFWDSLSGNTIYF.

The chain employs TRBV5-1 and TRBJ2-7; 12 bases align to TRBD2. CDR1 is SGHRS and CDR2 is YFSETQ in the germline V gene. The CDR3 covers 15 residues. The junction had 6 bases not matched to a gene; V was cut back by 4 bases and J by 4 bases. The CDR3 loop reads CASSLTSGRQYEQYF. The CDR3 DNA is TGCGCCAGCAGCCTCACTAGCGGGAGGCAATACGAGCAGTACTTC.

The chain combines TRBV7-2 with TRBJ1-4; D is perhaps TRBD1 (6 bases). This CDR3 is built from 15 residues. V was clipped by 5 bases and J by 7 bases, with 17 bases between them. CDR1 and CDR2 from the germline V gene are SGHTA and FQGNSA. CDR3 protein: CASSPAAGAIEKLFF. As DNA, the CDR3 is TGTGCCAGCAGCCCAGCAGCAGGGGCAATTGAAAAACTGTTTTTT.

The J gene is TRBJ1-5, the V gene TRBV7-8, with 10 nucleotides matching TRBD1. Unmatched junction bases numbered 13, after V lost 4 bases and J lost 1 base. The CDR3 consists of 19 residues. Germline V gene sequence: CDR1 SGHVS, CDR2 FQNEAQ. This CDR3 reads CASSSLWRTGGTSNQPQHF. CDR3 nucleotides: TGTGCCAGCAGCTCACTTTGGAGGACAGGGGGAACAAGCAATCAGCCCCAGCATTTT.

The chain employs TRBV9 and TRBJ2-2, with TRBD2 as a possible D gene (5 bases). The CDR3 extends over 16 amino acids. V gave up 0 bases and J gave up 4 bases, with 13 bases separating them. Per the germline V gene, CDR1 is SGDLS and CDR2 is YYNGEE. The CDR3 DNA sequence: TGTGCCAGCAGCGTAGGGGCGGGCCCGAGCACCGGGGAGCTGTTTTTT. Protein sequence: CASSVGAGPSTGELFF.

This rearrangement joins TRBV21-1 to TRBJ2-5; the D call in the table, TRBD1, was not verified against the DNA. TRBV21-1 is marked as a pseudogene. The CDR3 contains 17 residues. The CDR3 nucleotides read TGTGCCAGCAGCAAAGTTGAAGTGGGACAGGGGTACGAGACCCAGTACTTC. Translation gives CASSKVEVGQGYETQYF.

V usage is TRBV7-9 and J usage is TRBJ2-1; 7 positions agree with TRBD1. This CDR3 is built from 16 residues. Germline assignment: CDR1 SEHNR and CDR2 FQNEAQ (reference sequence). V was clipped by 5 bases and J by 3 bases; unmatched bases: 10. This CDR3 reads CASSLETGPYYNEQFF. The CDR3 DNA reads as TGTGCCAGCAGCCTAGAGACAGGGCCCTACTACAATGAGCAGTTCTTC.

The CDR3 DNA reads TGTGCCAGCAGCTTCGAGGGCGAGCAGTACTTC. It codes for CASSFEGEQYF. This rearrangement joins TRBV5-4 to TRBJ2-7; possibly TRBD2 for D (5 bases). This CDR3 comprises 11 residues. Per germline, CDR1 SGHNT and CDR2 YYREEE (reference sequence). Between the trimmed V and J ends, which lost 2 bases and 6 bases, there was a span of 6 bases.

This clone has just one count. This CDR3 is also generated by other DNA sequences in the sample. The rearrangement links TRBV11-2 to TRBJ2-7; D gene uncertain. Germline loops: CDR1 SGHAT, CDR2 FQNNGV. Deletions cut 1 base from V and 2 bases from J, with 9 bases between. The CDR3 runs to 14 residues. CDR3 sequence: CASSLGATTYEQYF. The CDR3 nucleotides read TGTGCCAGCAGCTTAGGGGCCACCACCTACGAGCAGTACTTC.

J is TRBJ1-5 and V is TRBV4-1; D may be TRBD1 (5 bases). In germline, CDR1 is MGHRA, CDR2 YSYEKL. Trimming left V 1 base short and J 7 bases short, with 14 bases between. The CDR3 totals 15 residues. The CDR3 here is CASSQVGAGGQPQHF. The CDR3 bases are TGCGCCAGCAGCCAAGTGGGAGCGGGGGGACAGCCCCAGCATTTT.

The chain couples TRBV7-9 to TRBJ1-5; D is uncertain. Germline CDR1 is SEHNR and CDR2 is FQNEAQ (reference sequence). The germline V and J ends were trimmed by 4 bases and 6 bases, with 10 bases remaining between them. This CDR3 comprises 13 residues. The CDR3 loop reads CASSSLWGQPQHF. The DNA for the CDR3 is TGTGCCAGCAGCTCACTATGGGGTCAGCCCCAGCATTTT.